The entry below describes one TCR beta chain. V lost 5 bases and J 2 bases, leaving 10 bases between the germline ends. The CDR3 sequence is 14 residues long. Per the germline V gene, CDR1 is SEHNR and CDR2 is FQNEAQ (reference sequence). The protocol was immunoSEQ multiplex PCR, while the TCRdb copy is restricted to in-frame clones and leaves out a portion. The data contain around 210,000 clones, about nine tenths of them singletons. This sample was taken from a study of blood T cell repertoires in COVID-19. The specimen was peripheral blood. This chain links TRBV7-9 with TRBJ1-5, with a weak D call TRBD1 (5 bases). The receptor was isolated from an older woman with acute or convalescent COVID-19. The DNA for the CDR3 is TGTGCCAGCAGCCGACCGGGGGGCAATCAGCCCCAGCATTTT. Its protein product is CASSRPGGNQPQHF.